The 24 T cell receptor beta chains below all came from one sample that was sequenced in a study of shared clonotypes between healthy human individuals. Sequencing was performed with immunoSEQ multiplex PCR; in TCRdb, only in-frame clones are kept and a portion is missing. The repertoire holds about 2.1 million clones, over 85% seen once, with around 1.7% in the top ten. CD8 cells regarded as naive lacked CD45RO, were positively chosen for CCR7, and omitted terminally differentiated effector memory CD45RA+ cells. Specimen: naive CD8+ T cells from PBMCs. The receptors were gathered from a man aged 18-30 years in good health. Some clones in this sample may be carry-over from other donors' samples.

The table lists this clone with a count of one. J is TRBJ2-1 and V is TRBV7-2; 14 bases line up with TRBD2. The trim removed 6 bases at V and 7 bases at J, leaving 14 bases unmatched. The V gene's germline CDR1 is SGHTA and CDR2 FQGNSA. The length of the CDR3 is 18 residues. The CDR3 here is CASRTISGLAGGLNEQFF. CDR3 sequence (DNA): TGTGCCAGCAGAACTATTTCAGGACTAGCGGGAGGATTGAATGAGCAGTTCTTC.

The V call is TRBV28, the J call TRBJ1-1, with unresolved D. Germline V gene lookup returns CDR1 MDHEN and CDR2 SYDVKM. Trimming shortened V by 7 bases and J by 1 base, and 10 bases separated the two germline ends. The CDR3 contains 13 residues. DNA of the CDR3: TGTGCCAGCATCAATCGGGGGAACACTGAAGCTTTCTTT. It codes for CASINRGNTEAFF.

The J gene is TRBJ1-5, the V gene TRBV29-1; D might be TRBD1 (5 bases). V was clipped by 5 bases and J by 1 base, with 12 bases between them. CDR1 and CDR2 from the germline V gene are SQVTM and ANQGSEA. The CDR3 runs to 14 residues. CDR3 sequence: CSVKSGDSNQPQHF. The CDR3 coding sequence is TGCAGCGTTAAATCCGGGGACAGCAATCAGCCCCAGCATTTT.

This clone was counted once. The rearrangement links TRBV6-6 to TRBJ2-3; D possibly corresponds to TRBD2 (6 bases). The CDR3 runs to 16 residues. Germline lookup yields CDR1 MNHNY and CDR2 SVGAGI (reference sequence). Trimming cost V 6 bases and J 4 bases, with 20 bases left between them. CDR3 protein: CASRTPGAGSADTQYF. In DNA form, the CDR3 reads TGTGCCAGCAGAACACCCGGGGCCGGGAGCGCAGATACGCAGTATTTT.

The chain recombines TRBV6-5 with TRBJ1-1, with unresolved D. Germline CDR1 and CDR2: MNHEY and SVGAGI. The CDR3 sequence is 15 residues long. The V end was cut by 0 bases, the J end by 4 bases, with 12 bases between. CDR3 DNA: TGTGCCAGCAGTTACTCGCGGGGTCACAGCACTGAAGCTTTCTTT. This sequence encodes CASSYSRGHSTEAFF.

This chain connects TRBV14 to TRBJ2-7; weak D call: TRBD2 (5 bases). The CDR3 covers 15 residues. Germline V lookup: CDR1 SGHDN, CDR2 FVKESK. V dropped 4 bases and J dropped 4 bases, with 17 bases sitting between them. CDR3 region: CASSPSLRAAYEQYF. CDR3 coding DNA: TGTGCCAGCAGCCCATCCTTGAGGGCCGCATACGAGCAGTACTTC.

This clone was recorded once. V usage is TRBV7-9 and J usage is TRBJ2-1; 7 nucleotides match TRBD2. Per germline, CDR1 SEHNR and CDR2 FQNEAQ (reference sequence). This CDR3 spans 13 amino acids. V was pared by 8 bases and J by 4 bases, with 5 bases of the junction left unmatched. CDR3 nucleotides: TGTGCCAGCGGCCCGCGGGGGTACAATGAGCAGTTCTTC. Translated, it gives CASGPRGYNEQFF. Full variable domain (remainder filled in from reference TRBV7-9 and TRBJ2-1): DTGVSQNPRHKITKRGQNVTFRCDPISEHNRLYWYRQTLGQGPEFLTYFQNEAQLEKSRLLSDRFSAERPKGSFSTLEIQRTEQGDSAMYLCASGPRGYNEQFFGPGTRLTVL.

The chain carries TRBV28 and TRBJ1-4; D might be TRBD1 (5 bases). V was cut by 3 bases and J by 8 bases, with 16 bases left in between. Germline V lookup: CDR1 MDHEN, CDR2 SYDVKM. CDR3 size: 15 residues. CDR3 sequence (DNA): TGTGCCAGCAGTTTCCGGCGAGGAAGGGGCGAAAAACTGTTTTTT. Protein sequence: CASSFRRGRGEKLFF.

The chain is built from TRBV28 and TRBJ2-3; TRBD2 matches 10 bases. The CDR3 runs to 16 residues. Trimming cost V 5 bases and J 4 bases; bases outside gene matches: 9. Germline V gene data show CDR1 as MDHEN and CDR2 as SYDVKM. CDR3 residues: CASSEPLAGEADTQYF. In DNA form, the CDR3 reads TGTGCCAGCAGTGAGCCCCTAGCGGGAGAGGCAGATACGCAGTATTTT.

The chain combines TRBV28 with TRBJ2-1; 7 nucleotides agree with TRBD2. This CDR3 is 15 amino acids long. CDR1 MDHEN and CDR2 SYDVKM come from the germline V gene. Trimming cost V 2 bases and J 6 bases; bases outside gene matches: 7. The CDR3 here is CASSLMVAGTNEQFF. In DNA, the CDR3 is TGTGCCAGCAGTTTAATGGTAGCGGGTACCAATGAGCAGTTCTTC.

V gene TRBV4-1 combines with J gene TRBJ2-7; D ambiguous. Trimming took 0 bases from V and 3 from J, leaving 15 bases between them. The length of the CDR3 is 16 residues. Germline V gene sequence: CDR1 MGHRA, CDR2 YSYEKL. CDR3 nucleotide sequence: TGCGCCAGCAGCCAAGAGGGATGGCGGTCTGGCTACGAGCAGTACTTC. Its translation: CASSQEGWRSGYEQYF.

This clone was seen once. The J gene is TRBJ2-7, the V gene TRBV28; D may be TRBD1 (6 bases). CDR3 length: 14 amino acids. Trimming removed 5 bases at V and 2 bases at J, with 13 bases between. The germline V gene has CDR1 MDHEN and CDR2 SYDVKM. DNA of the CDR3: TGTGCCAGCAGTATACAGGGTAGAGCCTACGAGCAGTACTTC. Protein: CASSIQGRAYEQYF.

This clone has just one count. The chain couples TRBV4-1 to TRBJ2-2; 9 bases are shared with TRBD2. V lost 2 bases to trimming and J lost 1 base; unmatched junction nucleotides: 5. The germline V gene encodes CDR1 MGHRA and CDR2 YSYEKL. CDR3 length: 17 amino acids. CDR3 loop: CASSQLAGVVNTGELFF. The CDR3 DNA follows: TGCGCCAGCAGCCAATTAGCGGGAGTCGTGAACACCGGGGAGCTGTTTTTT.

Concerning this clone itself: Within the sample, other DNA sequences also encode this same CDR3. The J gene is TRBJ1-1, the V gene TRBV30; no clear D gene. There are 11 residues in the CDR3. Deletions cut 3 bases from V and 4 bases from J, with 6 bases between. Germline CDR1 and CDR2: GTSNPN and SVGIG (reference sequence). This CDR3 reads CAWSRGTEAFF. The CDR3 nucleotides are TGTGCCTGGAGCCGGGGCACTGAAGCTTTCTTT.

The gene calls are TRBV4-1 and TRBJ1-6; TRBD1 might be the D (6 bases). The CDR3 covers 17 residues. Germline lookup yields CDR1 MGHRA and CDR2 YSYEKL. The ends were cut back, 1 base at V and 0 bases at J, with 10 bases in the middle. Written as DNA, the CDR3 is TGCGCCAGCAGCCAAGGCACAGGGAGCTCCTATAATTCACCCCTCCACTTT. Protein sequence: CASSQGTGSSYNSPLHF.

The CDR3 reads CASSTVRGAGQPQHF. For the CDR3, the DNA is TGTGCCAGCAGCACTGTGAGGGGGGCGGGTCAGCCCCAGCATTTT. The chain couples TRBV28 to TRBJ1-5, with D tentatively TRBD1 (6 bases). In germline, CDR1 is MDHEN, CDR2 SYDVKM. The CDR3 runs to 15 residues. V was clipped by 6 bases and J by 6 bases, with 18 bases between them. Full variable domain (missing parts from reference TRBV28 and TRBJ1-5): DVKVTQSSRYLVKRTGEKVFLECVQDMDHENMFWYRQDPGLGLRLIYFSYDVKMKEKGDIPEGYSVSREKKERFSLILESASTNQTSMYLCASSTVRGAGQPQHFGDGTRLSIL.

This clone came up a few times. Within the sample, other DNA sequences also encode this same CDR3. As DNA, the CDR3 is TGTGCCAGCAGCCTCGGGGATCAGCCCCAGCATTTT. Translated: CASSLGDQPQHF. This chain joins TRBV7-9 and TRBJ1-5; no definite D call. This CDR3 has 12 residues. Trimming pared 5 bases from V and 5 bases from J, leaving 7 bases between. CDR1 and CDR2 from the germline V gene are SEHNR and FQNEAQ (reference sequence).

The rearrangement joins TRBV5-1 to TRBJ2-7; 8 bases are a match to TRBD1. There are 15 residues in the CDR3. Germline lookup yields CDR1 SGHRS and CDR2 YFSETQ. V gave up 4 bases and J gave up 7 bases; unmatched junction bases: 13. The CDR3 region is CASSPTTGVLLEQYF. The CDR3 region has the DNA TGCGCCAGCAGCCCCACGACAGGGGTTTTGTTAGAGCAGTACTTC.

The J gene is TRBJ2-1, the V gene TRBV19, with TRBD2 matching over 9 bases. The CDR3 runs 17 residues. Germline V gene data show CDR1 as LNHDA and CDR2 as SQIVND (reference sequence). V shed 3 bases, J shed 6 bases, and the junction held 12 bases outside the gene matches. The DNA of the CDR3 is TGTGCCAGTAGTATCCCTTCCGAGGGACTAGCTCGCAATGAGCAGTTCTTC. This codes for CASSIPSEGLARNEQFF.

Here the CDR3 reads CASSPGQGHYNEQFF. CDR3 DNA sequence: TGTGCCAGCAGCCCGGGACAGGGGCACTACAATGAGCAGTTCTTC. The chain links TRBV5-8 to TRBJ2-1; 10 nucleotides agree with TRBD1. Germline loops: CDR1 SGHTS, CDR2 YDEGEE. J was trimmed by 3 bases and V by 4 bases; bases with no gene match: 4. This CDR3 contains 15 residues.

The CDR3 loop is CASGGLAGDNEQFF. DNA for the CDR3: TGTGCCAGCGGTGGGTTAGCGGGGGACAATGAGCAGTTCTTC. The chain employs TRBV7-9 and TRBJ2-1, with TRBD2 matching 9 bases. From germline, CDR1 is SEHNR and CDR2 FQNEAQ (reference sequence). This CDR3 spans 14 amino acids. The V segment lost 8 bases and the J segment 5 bases; nucleotides outside the gene matches: 7.

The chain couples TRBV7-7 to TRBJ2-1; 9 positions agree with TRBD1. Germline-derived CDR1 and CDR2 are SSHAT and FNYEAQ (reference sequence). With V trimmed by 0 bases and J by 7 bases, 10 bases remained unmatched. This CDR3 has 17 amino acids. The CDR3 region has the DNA TGTGCCAGCAGCTTAGCGCTTTATGGGACAGGGACTAATGAGCAGTTCTTC. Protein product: CASSLALYGTGTNEQFF.

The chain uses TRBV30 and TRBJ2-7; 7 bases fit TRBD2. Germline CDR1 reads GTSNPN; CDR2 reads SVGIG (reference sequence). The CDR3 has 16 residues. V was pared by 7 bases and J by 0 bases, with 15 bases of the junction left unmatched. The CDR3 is CASIGGTAAISYEQYF. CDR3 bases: TGTGCCTCAATCGGGGGGACGGCGGCTATCTCCTACGAGCAGTACTTC. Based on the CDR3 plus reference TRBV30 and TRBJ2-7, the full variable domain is SQTIHQWPATLVQPVGSPLSLECTVEGTSNPNLYWYRQAAGRGLQLLFYSVGIGQISSEVPQNLSASRPQDRQFILSSKKLLLSDSGFYLCASIGGTAAISYEQYFGPGTRLTVT.

The CDR3 loop is CASSKRGKRVTEGETQYF. Written as DNA, the CDR3 is TGTGCCAGCAGCAAGAGGGGAAAACGAGTTACGGAGGGAGAGACCCAGTACTTC. The chain links TRBV9 to TRBJ2-5, with a tentative D call TRBD2 (6 bases). The CDR3 is made up of 18 amino acids. The germline V and J ends were trimmed by 4 bases and 4 bases, with 26 bases remaining between them. The germline gives CDR1 SGDLS, CDR2 YYNGEE.